This T cell receptor beta chain was obtained from a study of T cells after yellow fever vaccination. Trimming pared 4 bases from V and 8 bases from J, leaving 14 bases between. In germline, CDR1 is MDHEN, CDR2 SYDVKM. This CDR3 contains 13 residues. TCRdb called the 5' RACE reads again in MiXCR, with one record for every CDR3 protein. This sample has 100,000 to 150,000 distinct CDR3 sequences, with roughly 15% found just once. This clonotype has a handful of counts. The rearrangement links TRBV28 to TRBJ2-5; TRBD2 might be the D (6 bases). This specimen was CD8+ T cells sorted from PBMCs, taken 5 days after the yellow fever booster vaccination. The receptor was isolated from a man between 18 and 29 years old who received the YFV17D yellow fever vaccine. CDR3 nucleotides: TGTGCCAGCAGTTGGACGGGAGTGGATACCCAGTACTTC. Protein product: CASSWTGVDTQYF.